These 4 T cell receptor beta chains were sequenced from one sample in a study of T cells in Graves' hyperthyroidism and ophthalmopathy. From RNA transcripts, TCR beta CDR3 regions were amplified. A set of HTBI primers served as the primers for a first-round RT-PCR of the TCR CDR3. From the multiplex PCR reads, TCRdb called clonotypes with MiXCR, one entry per CDR3 protein. The sample records hundreds of thousands of distinct CDR3 sequences, just under 20% being singletons. The material sequenced was blood. Receptors were obtained from a man in his forties with Graves' ophthalmopathy.

About this clonotype itself: A much more abundant neighbour one base away suggests this may be a read error. This chain links TRBV11-2 with TRBJ2-1; perhaps D is TRBD1 or TRBD2 (6 bases each). This CDR3 comprises 15 residues. Germline CDR1 reads SGHAT; CDR2 reads FQNNGV. CDR3 sequence reads: CVSRGTWGRFHEQFF. The CDR3 coding sequence is TGTGTCAGCAGAGGGACTTGGGGGCGATTTCATGAGCAGTTCTTC.

The sample holds a few counts of this clonotype. The chain uses TRBV20-1 and TRBJ2-7, with 11 bases lining up with TRBD2. Germline assignment: CDR1 DFQATT and CDR2 SNEGSKA (reference sequence). The CDR3 sequence is 13 residues long. The V segment lost 7 bases and the J segment 5 bases; nucleotides outside the gene matches: 7. CDR3 sequence reads: CSEGGLAAHEQYF. The CDR3 DNA is TGCAGTGAGGGGGGACTAGCGGCCCACGAGCAGTACTTC.

This clonotype was recorded many times. The chain carries TRBV30 and TRBJ1-2; D may be TRBD1 (6 bases). The CDR3 has 12 amino acids. Germline values: CDR1 GTSNPN, CDR2 SVGIG (reference sequence). V was trimmed by 8 bases and J by 4 bases, leaving 14 bases between them. For the CDR3, the DNA is TGTGCCGCAGGGGAGGGGGGCTATGGCTACACCTTC. Translated: CAAGEGGYGYTF.

The gene calls are TRBV20-1 and TRBJ2-7, with TRBD2 matching over 7 bases. V lost 0 bases to trimming and J lost 7 bases; unmatched junction nucleotides: 15. The CDR3 runs to 16 residues. Germline V gene data show CDR1 as DFQATT and CDR2 as SNEGSKA (reference sequence). In nucleotides, the CDR3 is TGCAGTGCTAGAGATCCGGGAGGACCCAAGATTCGGGAGCAGTACTTC. Its translation: CSARDPGGPKIREQYF.